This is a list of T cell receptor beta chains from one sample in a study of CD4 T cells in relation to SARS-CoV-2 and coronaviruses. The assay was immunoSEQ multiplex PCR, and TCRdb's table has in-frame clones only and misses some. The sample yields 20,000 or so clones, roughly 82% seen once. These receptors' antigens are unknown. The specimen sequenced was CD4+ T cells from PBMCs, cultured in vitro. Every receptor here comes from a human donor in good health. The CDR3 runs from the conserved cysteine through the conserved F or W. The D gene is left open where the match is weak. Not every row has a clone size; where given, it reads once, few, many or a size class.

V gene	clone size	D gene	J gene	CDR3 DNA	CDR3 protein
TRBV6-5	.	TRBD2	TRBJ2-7	TGTGCCAGCAGTACGCCTAGCGGGAGCTATTTTTTC	CASSTPSGSYFF
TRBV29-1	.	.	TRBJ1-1	TGCAGCGTTGTGGAGGGCGGTGTGAACACTGAAGCTTTCTTT	CSVVEGGVNTEAFF
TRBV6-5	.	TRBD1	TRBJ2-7	TGTGCCAGCAGTTTATCGCAGGGGGCCCTAGCCTACGAGCAGTACTTC	CASSLSQGALAYEQYF
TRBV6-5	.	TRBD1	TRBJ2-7	TGTGCCAGCAGTTCCGGGACAGGGGGTGGCTACGAGCAGTACTTC	CASSSGTGGGYEQYF
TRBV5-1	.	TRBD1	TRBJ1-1	TGCGCCAGCAGCTTGGGGGACAGGGTGAACACTGAAGCTTTCTTT	CASSLGDRVNTEAFF
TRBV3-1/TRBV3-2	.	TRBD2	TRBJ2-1	TGTGCCAGCAGTCTATGGACTAGTCCTAATGAGCAGTTCTTC	CASSLWTSPNEQFF
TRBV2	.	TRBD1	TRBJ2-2	TGTGCCAGCATAGCCGGACAGGGCTCGAACACCGGGGAGCTGTTTTTT	CASIAGQGSNTGELFF
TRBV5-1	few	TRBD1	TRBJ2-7	TGCGCCAGCAGCGTGGACAGGGCTTCGAGGGAGCAGTACTTC	CASSVDRASREQYF
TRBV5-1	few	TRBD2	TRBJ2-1	TGCGCCAGCAGCTTGTCAGGAGCGGGAGGTAATGAGCAGTTCTTC	CASSLSGAGGNEQFF
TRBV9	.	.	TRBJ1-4	TGTGCCAGCAGCCCCGGACAGAATGAAAAACTGTTTTTT	CASSPGQNEKLFF
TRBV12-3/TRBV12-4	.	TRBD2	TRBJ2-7	TGTGCCAGCAGGGCTAGCGGGAGCTACGAGCAGTACTTC	CASRASGSYEQYF
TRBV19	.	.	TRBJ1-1	TGTGCCAGTAGTATTTTAGGGGGAACTGAAGCTTTCTTT	CASSILGGTEAFF
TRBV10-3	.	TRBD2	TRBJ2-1	TGTGCCATCAGTAGGACTAGCGGAACCTACAATGAGCAGTTCTTC	CAISRTSGTYNEQFF
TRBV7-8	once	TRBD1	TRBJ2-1	TGTGCCAGCAGCCCACAGGGGGCCTGGAATGAGCAGTTCTTC	CASSPQGAWNEQFF
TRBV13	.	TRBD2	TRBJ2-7	TGTGCCAGCAGCTTAGCAGCGGGGCATGACTACGAGCAGTACTTC	CASSLAAGHDYEQYF
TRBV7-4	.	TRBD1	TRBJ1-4	TGTGCCAGCAGCTCTCGGACAGGGTTGCCGACTAATGAAAAACTGTTTTTT	CASSSRTGLPTNEKLFF
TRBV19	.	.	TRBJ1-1	TGTGCCAGTAGTATCGGACGGAACACTGAAGCTTTCTTT	CASSIGRNTEAFF
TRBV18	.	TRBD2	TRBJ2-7	TGTGCCAGCTCACCAAGCCTAGCGGGGACCTTCTACGAGCAGTACTTC	CASSPSLAGTFYEQYF
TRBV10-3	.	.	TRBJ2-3	TGTGCCATCAGTGCGGGACTTGCCACAGATACGCAGTATTTT	CAISAGLATDTQYF
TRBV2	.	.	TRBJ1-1	TGTGCCAGCATTTCCTTCCAGGGAGAGAACACTGAAGCTTTCTTT	CASISFQGENTEAFF
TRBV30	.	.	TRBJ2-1	TGTGCCTGGAGTGGACTGGTCCCCTACAATGAGCAGTTCTTC	CAWSGLVPYNEQFF
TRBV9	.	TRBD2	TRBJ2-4	TGTGCCAGCAGCAAATTAGCGGGGGGGGACATTCAGTACTTC	CASSKLAGGDIQYF
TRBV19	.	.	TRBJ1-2	TGTGCCAGTAGTCGCCTGGTGGGGGACTATGGCTACACCTTC	CASSRLVGDYGYTF
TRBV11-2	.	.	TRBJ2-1	TGTGCCAGCAGCTTACGAGGCTCCTACAATGAGCAGTTCTTC	CASSLRGSYNEQFF
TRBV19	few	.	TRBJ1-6	TGTGCCAGTAGTATCGGACAGCCTAATTCACCCCTCCACTTT	CASSIGQPNSPLHF
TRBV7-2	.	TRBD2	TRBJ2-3	TGTGCCAGCAGCTTAGCCGGCGGGAGAGGGACAGATACGCAGTATTTT	CASSLAGGRGTDTQYF
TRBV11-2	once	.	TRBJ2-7	TGTGCCAGCAGCTTAGGGGCACCCTACTACGAGCAGTACTTC	CASSLGAPYYEQYF
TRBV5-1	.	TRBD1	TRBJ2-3	TGCGCCAGCAGCAGGGGACAGGGCCCGATCGCAGATACGCAGTATTTT	CASSRGQGPIADTQYF
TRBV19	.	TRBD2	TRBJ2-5	TGTGCCAGTAGTATGTCTGCGGGGGGCAAGCAGACCCAGTACTTC	CASSMSAGGKQTQYF
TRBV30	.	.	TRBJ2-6	TGTGCCTTCCCTTCAGTGGATGGGGCCAACGTCCTGACTTTC	CAFPSVDGANVLTF
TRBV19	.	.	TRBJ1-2	TGTGCCAGTAGTATTAATCGGAATGGCTACACCTTC	CASSINRNGYTF
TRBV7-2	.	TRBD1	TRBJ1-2	TGTGCCAGCAGCTTGGGTCCACAGGGGGCTGTCGGAGGCTACACCTTC	CASSLGPQGAVGGYTF
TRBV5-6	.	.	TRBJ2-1	TGTGCCAGCAGCTTGTTAACGGGGGTCTCCTACAATGAGCAGTTCTTC	CASSLLTGVSYNEQFF
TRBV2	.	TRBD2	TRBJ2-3	TGTGCCAGCAGTGTTCTAGCGGGGGCGGAATATTTT	CASSVLAGAEYF
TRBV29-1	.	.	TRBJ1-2	TGCAGCGCCGAGGGAACTAACTATGGCTACACCTTC	CSAEGTNYGYTF
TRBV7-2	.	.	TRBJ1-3	TGTGCCAGCGGTCGAGGGGGAAACACCATATATTTT	CASGRGGNTIYF